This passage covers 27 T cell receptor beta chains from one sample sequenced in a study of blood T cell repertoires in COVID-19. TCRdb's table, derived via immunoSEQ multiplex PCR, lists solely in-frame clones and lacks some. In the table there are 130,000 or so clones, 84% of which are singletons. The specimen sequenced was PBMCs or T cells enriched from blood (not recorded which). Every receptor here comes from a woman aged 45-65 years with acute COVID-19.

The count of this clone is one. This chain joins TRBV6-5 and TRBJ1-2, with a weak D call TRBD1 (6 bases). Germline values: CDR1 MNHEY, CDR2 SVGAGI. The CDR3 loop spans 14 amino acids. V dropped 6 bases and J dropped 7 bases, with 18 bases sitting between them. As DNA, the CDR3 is TGTGCCAGCAGCGACCCCCCCACAGGGAGTGGCTACACCTTC. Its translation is CASSDPPTGSGYTF.

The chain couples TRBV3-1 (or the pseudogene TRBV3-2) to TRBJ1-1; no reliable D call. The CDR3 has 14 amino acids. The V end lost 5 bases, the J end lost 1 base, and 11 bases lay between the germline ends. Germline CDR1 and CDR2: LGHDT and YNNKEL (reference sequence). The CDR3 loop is CASSSPSGNTEAFF. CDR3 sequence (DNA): TGTGCCAGCAGCTCCCCGAGCGGGAACACTGAAGCTTTCTTT.

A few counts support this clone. CDR3 sequence reads: CASSIDSLAAYNEQFF. CDR3 DNA: TGTGCCAGTAGTATAGATTCGTTAGCGGCCTACAATGAGCAGTTCTTC. This chain joins TRBV19 and TRBJ2-1, with TRBD2 as a possible D gene (6 bases). The germline gives CDR1 LNHDA, CDR2 SQIVND (reference sequence). Trimming left V 0 bases short and J 2 bases short, with 11 bases between. This CDR3 has 16 residues. Variable domain in full (rest from reference TRBV19 and TRBJ2-1): DGGITQSPKYLFRKEGQNVTLSCEQNLNHDAMYWYRQDPGQGLRLIYYSQIVNDFQKGDIAEGYSVSREKKESFPLTVTSAQKNPTAFYLCASSIDSLAAYNEQFFGPGTRLTVL.

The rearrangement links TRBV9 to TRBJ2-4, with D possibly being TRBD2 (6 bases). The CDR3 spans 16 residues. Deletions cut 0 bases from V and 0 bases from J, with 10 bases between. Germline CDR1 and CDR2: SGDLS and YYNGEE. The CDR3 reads CASSVDSGVAKNIQYF. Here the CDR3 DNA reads TGTGCCAGCAGCGTAGATAGCGGAGTAGCCAAAAACATTCAGTACTTC.

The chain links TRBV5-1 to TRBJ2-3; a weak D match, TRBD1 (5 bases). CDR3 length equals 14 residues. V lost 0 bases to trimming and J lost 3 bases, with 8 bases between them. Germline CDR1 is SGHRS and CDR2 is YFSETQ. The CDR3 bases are TGCGCCAGCAGCTTGGCCGACAGTACAGATACGCAGTATTTT. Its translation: CASSLADSTDTQYF.

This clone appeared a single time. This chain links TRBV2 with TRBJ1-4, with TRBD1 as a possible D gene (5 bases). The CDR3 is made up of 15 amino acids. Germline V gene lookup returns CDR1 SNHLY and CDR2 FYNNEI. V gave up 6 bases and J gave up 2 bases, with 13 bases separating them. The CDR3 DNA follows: TGTGCCAGCAGCAGGCAGGGTAGGACTAATGAAAAACTGTTTTTT. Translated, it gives CASSRQGRTNEKLFF.

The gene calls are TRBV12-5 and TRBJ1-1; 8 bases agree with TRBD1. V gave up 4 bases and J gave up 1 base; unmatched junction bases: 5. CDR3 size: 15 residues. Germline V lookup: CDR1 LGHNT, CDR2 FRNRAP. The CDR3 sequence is CASGSPTGANTEAFF. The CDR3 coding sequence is TGTGCTAGTGGTTCGCCGACAGGGGCGAACACTGAAGCTTTCTTT.

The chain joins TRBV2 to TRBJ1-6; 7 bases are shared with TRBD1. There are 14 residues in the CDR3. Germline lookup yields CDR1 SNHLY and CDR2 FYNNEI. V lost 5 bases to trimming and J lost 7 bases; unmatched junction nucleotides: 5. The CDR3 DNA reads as TGTGCCAGCAGTCGGGACAGTAGGAATTCACCCCTCCACTTT. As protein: CASSRDSRNSPLHF.

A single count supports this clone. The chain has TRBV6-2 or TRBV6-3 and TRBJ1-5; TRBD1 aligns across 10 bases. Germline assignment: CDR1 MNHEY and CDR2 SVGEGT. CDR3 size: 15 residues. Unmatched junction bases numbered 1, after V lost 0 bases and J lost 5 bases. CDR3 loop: CASSYSGQGYQPQHF. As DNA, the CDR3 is TGTGCCAGCAGTTACTCGGGACAGGGGTATCAGCCCCAGCATTTT.

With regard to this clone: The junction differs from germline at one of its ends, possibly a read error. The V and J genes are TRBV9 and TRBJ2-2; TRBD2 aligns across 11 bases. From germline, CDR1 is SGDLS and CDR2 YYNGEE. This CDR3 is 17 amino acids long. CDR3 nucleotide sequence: TGTGCCAGCAGCGTAGGGGGACTAGCGGAGATCACCGGGGAACTGTTTTTT. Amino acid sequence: CASSVGGLAEITGELFF.

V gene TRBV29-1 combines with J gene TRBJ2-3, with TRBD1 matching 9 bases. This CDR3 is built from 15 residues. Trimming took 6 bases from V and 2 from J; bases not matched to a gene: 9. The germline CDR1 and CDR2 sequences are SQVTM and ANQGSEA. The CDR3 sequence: CSVNRGRVDTDTQYF. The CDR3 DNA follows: TGCAGCGTAAACAGGGGGCGCGTTGACACAGATACGCAGTATTTT.

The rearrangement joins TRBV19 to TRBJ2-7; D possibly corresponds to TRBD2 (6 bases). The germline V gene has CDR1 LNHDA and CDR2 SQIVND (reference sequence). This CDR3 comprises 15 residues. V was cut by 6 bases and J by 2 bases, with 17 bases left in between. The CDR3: CASSPAGGTAYEQYF. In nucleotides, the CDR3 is TGTGCCAGTAGCCCCGCCGGGGGAACCGCCTACGAGCAGTACTTC.

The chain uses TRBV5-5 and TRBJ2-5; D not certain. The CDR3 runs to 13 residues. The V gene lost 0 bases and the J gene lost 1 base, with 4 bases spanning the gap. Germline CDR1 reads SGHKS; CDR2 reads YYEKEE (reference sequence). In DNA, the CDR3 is TGTGCCAGCAGCTTGGAGCCCCAAGAGACCCAGTACTTC. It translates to CASSLEPQETQYF. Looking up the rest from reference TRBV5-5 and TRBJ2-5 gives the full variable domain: DAGVTQSPTHLIKTRGQQVTLRCSPISGHKSVSWYQQVLGQGPQFIFQYYEKEERGRGNFPDRFSARQFPNYSSELNVNALLLGDSALYLCASSLEPQETQYFGPGTRLLVL.

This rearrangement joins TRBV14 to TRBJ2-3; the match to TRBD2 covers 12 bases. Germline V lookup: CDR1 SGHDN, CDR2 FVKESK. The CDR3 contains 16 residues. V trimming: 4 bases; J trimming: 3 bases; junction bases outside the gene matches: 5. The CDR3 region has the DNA TGTGCCAGCAGCCGGCAGACTAGCGGGAGTACAGATACGCAGTATTTT. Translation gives CASSRQTSGSTDTQYF.

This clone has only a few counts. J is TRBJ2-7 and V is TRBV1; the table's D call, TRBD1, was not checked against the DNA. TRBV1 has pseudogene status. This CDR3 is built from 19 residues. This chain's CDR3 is CTSSTEFGTGGHEGYEQYF. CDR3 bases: TGCACCAGCAGCACCGAGTTCGGGACAGGGGGCCACGAGGGCTACGAGCAGTACTTC.

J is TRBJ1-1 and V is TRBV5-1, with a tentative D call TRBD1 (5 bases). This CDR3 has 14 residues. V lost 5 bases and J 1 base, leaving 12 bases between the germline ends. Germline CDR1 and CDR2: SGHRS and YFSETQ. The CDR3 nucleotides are TGCGCCAGCAGGGGAGGGGCTTCGAACACTGAAGCTTTCTTT. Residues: CASRGGASNTEAFF.

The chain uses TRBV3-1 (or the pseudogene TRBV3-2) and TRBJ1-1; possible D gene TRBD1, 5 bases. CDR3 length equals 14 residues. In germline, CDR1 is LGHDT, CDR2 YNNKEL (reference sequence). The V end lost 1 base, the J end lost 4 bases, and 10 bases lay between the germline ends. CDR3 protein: CASSQGPGFTEAFF. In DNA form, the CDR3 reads TGTGCCAGCAGCCAAGGACCAGGGTTCACTGAAGCTTTCTTT.

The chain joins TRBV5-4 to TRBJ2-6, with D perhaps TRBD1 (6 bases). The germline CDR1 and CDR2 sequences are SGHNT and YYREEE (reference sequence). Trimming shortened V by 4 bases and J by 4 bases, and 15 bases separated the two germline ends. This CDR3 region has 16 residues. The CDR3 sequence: CASSAQTGLGANVLTF. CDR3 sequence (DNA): TGTGCCAGCAGCGCACAAACAGGGCTCGGGGCCAACGTCCTGACTTTC.

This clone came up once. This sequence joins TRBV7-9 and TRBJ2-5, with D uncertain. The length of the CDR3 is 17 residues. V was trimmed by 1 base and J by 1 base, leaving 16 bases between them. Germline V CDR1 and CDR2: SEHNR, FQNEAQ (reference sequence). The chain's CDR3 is CASSLGILRQTQETQYF. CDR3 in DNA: TGTGCCAGCAGCTTAGGAATATTGAGACAAACCCAAGAGACCCAGTACTTC.

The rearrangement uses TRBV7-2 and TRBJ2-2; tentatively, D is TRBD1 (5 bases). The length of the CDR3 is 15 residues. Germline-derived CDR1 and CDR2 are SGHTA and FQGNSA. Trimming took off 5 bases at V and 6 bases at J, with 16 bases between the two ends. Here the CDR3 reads CASSPWGSESGELFF. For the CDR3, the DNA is TGTGCCAGCAGCCCGTGGGGCAGCGAGTCCGGGGAGCTGTTTTTT.

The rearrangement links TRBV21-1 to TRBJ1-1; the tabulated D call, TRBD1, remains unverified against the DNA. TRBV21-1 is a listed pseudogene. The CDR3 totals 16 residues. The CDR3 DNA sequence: TGTGCCAGCAGCAAAGTAGACAGGGGGCGACTGGACGGAGCTTTCTTT. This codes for CASSKVDRGRLDGAFF.

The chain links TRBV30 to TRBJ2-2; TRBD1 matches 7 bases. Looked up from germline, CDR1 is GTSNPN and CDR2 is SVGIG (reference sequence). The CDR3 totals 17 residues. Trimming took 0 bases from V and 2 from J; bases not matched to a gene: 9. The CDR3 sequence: CAWSVPFPGGNTGELFF. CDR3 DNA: TGTGCCTGGAGTGTACCTTTTCCAGGGGGTAACACCGGGGAGCTGTTTTTT.

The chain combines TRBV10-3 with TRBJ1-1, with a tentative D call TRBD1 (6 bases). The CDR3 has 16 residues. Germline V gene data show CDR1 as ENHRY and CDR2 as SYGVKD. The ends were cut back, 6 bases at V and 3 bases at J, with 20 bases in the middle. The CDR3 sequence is CAIRAGQSRGHTEAFF. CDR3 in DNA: TGTGCCATCAGAGCTGGACAGTCCCGAGGGCACACTGAAGCTTTCTTT.

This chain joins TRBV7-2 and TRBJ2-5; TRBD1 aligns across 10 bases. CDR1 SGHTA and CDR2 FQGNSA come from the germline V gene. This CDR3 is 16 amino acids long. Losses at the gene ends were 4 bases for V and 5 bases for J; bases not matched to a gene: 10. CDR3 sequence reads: CASSSPWDRGYETQYF. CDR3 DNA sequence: TGTGCCAGCAGCTCGCCCTGGGACAGGGGTTACGAGACCCAGTACTTC.

DNA for the CDR3: TGTGCCAGCTCACCATTGGGACAGCCCACCGGGGAGCTGTTTTTT. As protein: CASSPLGQPTGELFF. V is TRBV18 and J is TRBJ2-2, with 7 bases matching TRBD1. The CDR3 totals 15 residues. Germline values: CDR1 KGHSH, CDR2 LQKENI. Trimming removed 2 bases from V and 4 bases from J; junction bases left unmatched: 4.

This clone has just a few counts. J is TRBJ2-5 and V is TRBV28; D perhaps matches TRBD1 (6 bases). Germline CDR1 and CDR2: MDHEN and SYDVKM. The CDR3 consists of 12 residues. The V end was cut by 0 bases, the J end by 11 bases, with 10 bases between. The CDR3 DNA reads TGTGCCAGCAGTTTATGGGGGGCGGGTCAGTACTTC. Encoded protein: CASSLWGAGQYF.

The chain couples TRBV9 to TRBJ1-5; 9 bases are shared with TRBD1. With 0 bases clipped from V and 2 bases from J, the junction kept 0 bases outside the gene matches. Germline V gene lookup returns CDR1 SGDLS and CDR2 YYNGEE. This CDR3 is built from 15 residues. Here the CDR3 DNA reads TGTGCCAGCAGCGTAGGGGACAGGGGCAATCAGCCCCAGCATTTT. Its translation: CASSVGDRGNQPQHF.